Below, one TCR beta chain is given with its context. This table comes from immunoSEQ multiplex PCR, and its TCRdb copy is limited to in-frame clones, with some not included. The sample holds 90,000 to 140,000 clones, 90% seen once. The V gene's germline CDR1 is SQVTM and CDR2 ANQGSEA. The CDR3 contains 14 residues. Trimming pared 7 bases from V and 1 base from J, leaving 15 bases between. The source of the sample is a study of glioma-infiltrating T cells after dendritic cell vaccination. On the study more broadly: Treatment, given 2003 to 2012, was autologous tumor lysate-pulsed dendritic cell vaccination.

This sample's time point: after dendritic cell vaccination, including at tumor progression/relapse. This chain joins TRBV29-1 and TRBJ2-3; tentative D call: TRBD1 (6 bases). This specimen consisted of blood, obtained after dendritic cell vaccination. The receptor comes from a human donor with glioblastoma. This CDR3 reads CSAIGGLGTDTQYF. CDR3 DNA: TGCAGCGCCATTGGGGGCCTTGGCACAGATACGCAGTATTTT.